The 9 T cell receptor beta chains below all came from one sample that was sequenced in a study of beta chain features in type 1 diabetes. The isolated RNA, all of it, was reverse transcribed, so expressed TCRB transcripts were what got sequenced. TCRdb keeps only in-frame clones here, not all; method: immunoSEQ multiplex PCR. The repertoire holds some 150,000 clones, with about 10% as singletons. Material for sequencing was naive CD4+ T cells from blood. The receptors derive from a man between 18 and 29 years old in good health.

The chain recombines TRBV5-1 with TRBJ2-7; D may be TRBD2 (6 bases). Germline-derived CDR1 and CDR2 are SGHRS and YFSETQ. The V end was cut by 0 bases, the J end by 5 bases, with 15 bases between. The CDR3 loop spans 15 amino acids. The CDR3: CASSLGLGSLHEQYF. Written as DNA, the CDR3 is TGCGCCAGCAGCTTGGGGCTCGGGAGCCTCCACGAGCAGTACTTC.

V gene TRBV25-1 combines with J gene TRBJ2-3; perhaps TRBD2 as D (5 bases). CDR1 MGHDK and CDR2 SYGVNS come from the germline V gene. The germline V and J ends were trimmed by 2 bases and 0 bases, with 12 bases remaining between them. The CDR3 has 16 residues. The CDR3 reads CASSERRATSTDTQYF. CDR3 nucleotides: TGTGCCAGCAGTGAAAGGCGGGCGACTAGCACAGATACGCAGTATTTT.

This clone was picked up a small number of times. V usage is TRBV10-3 and J usage is TRBJ2-7, with 8 bases matching TRBD1. Germline V gene sequence: CDR1 ENHRY, CDR2 SYGVKD. This CDR3 spans 14 amino acids. Trimming took 11 bases from V and 3 from J; bases not matched to a gene: 12. The CDR3 coding sequence is TGTGCCGCGTTATCCGGGACAGGCAGCTACGAGCAGTACTTC. Translated: CAALSGTGSYEQYF.

V gene TRBV5-1 combines with J gene TRBJ2-1; TRBD2 matches at 8 bases. This CDR3 has 15 residues. Germline V gene data show CDR1 as SGHRS and CDR2 as YFSETQ. With V trimmed by 0 bases and J by 3 bases, 2 bases remained unmatched. CDR3 sequence: CASSLERGSYNEQFF. Written as DNA, the CDR3 is TGCGCCAGCAGCTTGGAGCGGGGGAGCTACAATGAGCAGTTCTTC.

This chain links TRBV9 with TRBJ2-7; D not resolved. The CDR3 has 14 amino acids. V dropped 3 bases and J dropped 2 bases, with 12 bases sitting between them. CDR1 is SGDLS, CDR2 YYNGEE, per germline. CDR3 sequence: CASSAFPDTYEQYF. For the CDR3, the DNA is TGTGCCAGCAGCGCCTTCCCCGACACCTACGAGCAGTACTTC.

The chain couples TRBV28 to TRBJ1-5; D may be TRBD1 (6 bases). The CDR3 is 15 amino acids. Germline V gene lookup returns CDR1 MDHEN and CDR2 SYDVKM. V dropped 3 bases and J dropped 0 bases, with 9 bases sitting between them. The CDR3 protein is CASSLGHFSNQPQHF. The DNA for the CDR3 is TGTGCCAGCAGTTTGGGACACTTTAGCAATCAGCCCCAGCATTTT. The entire variable domain, with the rest obtained from reference TRBV28 and TRBJ1-5, is as follows: DVKVTQSSRYLVKRTGEKVFLECVQDMDHENMFWYRQDPGLGLRLIYFSYDVKMKEKGDIPEGYSVSREKKERFSLILESASTNQTSMYLCASSLGHFSNQPQHFGDGTRLSIL.

V gene TRBV6-6 combines with J gene TRBJ1-2, with TRBD1 identical over 8 bases. This CDR3 comprises 13 residues. Germline assignment: CDR1 MNHNY and CDR2 SVGAGI (reference sequence). The trim removed 5 bases at V and 4 bases at J, leaving 3 bases unmatched. The CDR3 DNA is TGTGCCAGCAGTATGGGACAGGTCTATGGCTACACCTTC. The encoded protein is CASSMGQVYGYTF.

This clone appeared a few times. V is TRBV9 and J is TRBJ1-3; D unresolved. Trimming removed 3 bases at V and 0 bases at J, with 10 bases between. Germline lookup yields CDR1 SGDLS and CDR2 YYNGEE. The CDR3 has 15 residues. The CDR3 loop reads CASSGREDSGNTIYF. Here the CDR3 DNA reads TGTGCCAGCAGCGGACGGGAAGACTCTGGAAACACCATATATTTT. Combining the CDR3 with reference TRBV9 and TRBJ1-3 gives the whole variable domain DSGVTQTPKHLITATGQRVTLRCSPRSGDLSVYWYQQSLDQGLQFLIQYYNGEERAKGNILERFSAQQFPDLHSELNLSSLELGDSALYFCASSGREDSGNTIYFGEGSWLTVV.

This clone occurred a few times. The rearrangement joins TRBV28 to TRBJ2-5; D is possibly TRBD1 (7 bases). V lost 3 bases, J lost 5 bases, and 19 bases lay in between. This CDR3 has 16 amino acids. Per the germline V gene, CDR1 is MDHEN and CDR2 is SYDVKM. Written as DNA, the CDR3 is TGTGCCAGCAGTTTGGAGGGGGCAGGCATCGGGGAGACCCAGTACTTC. The encoded protein is CASSLEGAGIGETQYF.